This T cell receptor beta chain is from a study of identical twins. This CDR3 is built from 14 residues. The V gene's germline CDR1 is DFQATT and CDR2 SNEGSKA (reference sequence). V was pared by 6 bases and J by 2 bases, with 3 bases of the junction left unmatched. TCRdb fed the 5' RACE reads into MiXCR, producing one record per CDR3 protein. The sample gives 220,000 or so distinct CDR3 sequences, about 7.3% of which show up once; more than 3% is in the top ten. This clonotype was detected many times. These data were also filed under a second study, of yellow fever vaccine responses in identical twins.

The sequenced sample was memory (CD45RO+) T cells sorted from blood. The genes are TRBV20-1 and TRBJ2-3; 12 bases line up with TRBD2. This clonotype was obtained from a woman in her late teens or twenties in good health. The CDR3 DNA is TGCAGTGCGGGGACTAGCGGGCACACAGATACGCAGTATTTT. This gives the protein CSAGTSGHTDTQYF.